One TCR beta chain is described in this entry. These data are taken from a study of technical replicates of blood from a few donors. This CDR3 region has 13 residues. Germline values: CDR1 MNHEY, CDR2 SMNVEV (reference sequence). Trimming took off 4 bases at V and 6 bases at J, with 10 bases between the two ends. TCRdb keeps only in-frame clones here, not all; method: immunoSEQ multiplex PCR. The sample yields over 65,000 clones, roughly 98% seen once. This TCR came from a human donor in good health. Sample: T cells isolated from PBMCs. This chain uses TRBV27 with TRBJ1-5; perhaps TRBD1 as D (6 bases). CDR3 nucleotides: TGTGCCAGCAGTTCGTCAGGGGTTCAGCCCCAGCATTTT. Protein product: CASSSSGVQPQHF.